This T cell receptor (beta chain) was documented in a study of T cell responses to AZD1222 COVID-19 vaccine. This clone was seen more than once but under ten times. Clones were sequenced by immunoSEQ multiplex PCR, and TCRdb holds only the in-frame ones, with some missing. Of about 130,000 clones listed, more than 70% were seen once; the top ten hold around 12%. There are 13 residues in the CDR3. V was pared by 0 bases and J by 7 bases, with 7 bases between. From germline, CDR1 is LGHDT and CDR2 YNNKEL (reference sequence). The clonotype comes from an adult in good health. V gene TRBV3-1 (or the pseudogene TRBV3-2) combines with J gene TRBJ1-5; D remains unclear. The specimen comprised peripheral blood, sampled on day 0 of AZD1222 vaccination. The CDR3 protein is CASSQEGGQPQHF. As DNA, the CDR3 is TGTGCCAGCAGCCAAGAAGGCGGCCAGCCCCAGCATTTT.